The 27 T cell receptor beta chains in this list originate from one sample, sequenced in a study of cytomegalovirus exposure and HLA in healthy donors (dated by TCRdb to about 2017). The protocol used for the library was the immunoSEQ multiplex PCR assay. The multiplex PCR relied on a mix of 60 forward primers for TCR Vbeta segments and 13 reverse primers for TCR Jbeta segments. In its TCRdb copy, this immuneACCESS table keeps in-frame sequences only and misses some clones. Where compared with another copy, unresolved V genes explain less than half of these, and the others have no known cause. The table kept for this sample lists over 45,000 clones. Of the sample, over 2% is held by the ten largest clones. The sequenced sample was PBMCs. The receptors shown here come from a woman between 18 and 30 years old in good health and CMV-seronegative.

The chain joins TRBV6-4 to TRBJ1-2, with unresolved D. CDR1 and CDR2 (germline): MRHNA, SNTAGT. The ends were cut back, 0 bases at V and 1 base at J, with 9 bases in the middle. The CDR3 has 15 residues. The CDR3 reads CASSDSRKLNYGYTF. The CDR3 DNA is TGTGCCAGCAGTGACTCCCGAAAACTTAACTATGGCTACACCTTC.

The CDR3 DNA is TGTGCCAGCAGTGCCCCCGGCACCGGGGAGCTGTTTTTT. Translating it yields CASSAPGTGELFF. The chain uses TRBV2 and TRBJ2-2; D call uncertain. This CDR3 spans 13 amino acids. Germline V gives CDR1 SNHLY, CDR2 FYNNEI. The ends were cut back, 4 bases at V and 4 bases at J, with 7 bases in the middle.

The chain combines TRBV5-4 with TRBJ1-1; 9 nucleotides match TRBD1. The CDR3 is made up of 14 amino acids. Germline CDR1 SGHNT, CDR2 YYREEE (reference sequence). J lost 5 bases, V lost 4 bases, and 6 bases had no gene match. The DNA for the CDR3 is TGTGCCAGCAGCCGACCGGACAGGGGTACTGAAGCTTTCTTT. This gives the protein CASSRPDRGTEAFF.

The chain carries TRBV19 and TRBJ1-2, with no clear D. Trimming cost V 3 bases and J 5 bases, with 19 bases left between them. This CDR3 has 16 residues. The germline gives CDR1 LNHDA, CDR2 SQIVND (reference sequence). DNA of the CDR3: TGTGCCAGTAGTATGGTTGGACTTAGGCTCCCGTATGGCTACACCTTC. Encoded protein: CASSMVGLRLPYGYTF.

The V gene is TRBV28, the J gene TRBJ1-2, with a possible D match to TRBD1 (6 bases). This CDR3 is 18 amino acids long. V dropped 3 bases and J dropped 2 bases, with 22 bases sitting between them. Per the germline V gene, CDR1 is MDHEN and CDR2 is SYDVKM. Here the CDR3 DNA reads TGTGCCAGCAGTTTGGTGGGGGCGCAAACCCAAATCAACTATGGCTACACCTTC. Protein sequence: CASSLVGAQTQINYGYTF.

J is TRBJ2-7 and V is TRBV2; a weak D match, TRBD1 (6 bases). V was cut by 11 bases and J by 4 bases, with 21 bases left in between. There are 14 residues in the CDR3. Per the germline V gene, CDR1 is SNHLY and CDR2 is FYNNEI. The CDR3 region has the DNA TGTGCCGCAAATGAGCAGGGGCGACGTTACGAGCAGTACTTC. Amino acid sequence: CAANEQGRRYEQYF.

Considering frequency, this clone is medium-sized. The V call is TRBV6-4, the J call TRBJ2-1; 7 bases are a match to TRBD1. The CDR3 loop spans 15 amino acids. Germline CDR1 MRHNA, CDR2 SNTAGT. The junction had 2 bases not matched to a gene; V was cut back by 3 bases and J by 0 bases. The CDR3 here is CASSEGDSSYNEQFF. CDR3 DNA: TGTGCCAGCAGTGAGGGGGACAGCTCCTACAATGAGCAGTTCTTC.

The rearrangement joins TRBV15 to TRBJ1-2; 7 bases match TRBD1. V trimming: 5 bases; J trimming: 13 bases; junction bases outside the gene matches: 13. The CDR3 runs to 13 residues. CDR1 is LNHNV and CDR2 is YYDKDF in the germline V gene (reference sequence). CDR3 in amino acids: CATSGGTASLGTF. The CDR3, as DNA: TGTGCCACCAGCGGCGGGACAGCCTCTCTAGGCACCTTC. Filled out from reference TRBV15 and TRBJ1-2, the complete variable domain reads DAMVIQNPRYQVTQFGKPVTLSCSQTLNHNVMYWYQQKSSQAPKLLFHYYDKDFNNEADTPDNFQSRRPNTSFCFLDIRSPGLGDTAMYLCATSGGTASLGTFGSGTRLTVV.

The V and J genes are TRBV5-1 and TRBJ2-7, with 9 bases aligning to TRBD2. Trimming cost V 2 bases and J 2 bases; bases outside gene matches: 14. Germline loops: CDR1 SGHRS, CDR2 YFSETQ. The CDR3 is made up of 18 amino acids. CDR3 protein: CASSFLLRGGRAAYEQYF. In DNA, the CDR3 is TGCGCCAGCAGCTTCCTACTTAGGGGCGGGAGGGCCGCCTACGAGCAGTACTTC.

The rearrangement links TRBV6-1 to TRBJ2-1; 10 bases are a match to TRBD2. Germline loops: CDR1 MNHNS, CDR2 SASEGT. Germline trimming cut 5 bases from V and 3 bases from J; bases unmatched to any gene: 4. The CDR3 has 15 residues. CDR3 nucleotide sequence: TGTGCCAGCAGTATAAGCGGGGGGGGCTACAATGAGCAGTTCTTC. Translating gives CASSISGGGYNEQFF.

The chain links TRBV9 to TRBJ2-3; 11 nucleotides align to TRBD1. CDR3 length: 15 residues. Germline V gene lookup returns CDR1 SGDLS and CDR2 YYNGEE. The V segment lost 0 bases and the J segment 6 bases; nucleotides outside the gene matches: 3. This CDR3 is CASSVVGQGADTQYF. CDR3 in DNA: TGTGCCAGCAGCGTAGTAGGACAGGGGGCGGATACGCAGTATTTT.

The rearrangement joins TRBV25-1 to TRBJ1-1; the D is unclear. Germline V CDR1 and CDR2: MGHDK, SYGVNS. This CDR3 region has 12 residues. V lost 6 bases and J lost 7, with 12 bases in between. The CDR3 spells CASSPGRGEAFF. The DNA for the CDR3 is TGTGCCAGCAGCCCCGGACGGGGTGAAGCTTTCTTT.

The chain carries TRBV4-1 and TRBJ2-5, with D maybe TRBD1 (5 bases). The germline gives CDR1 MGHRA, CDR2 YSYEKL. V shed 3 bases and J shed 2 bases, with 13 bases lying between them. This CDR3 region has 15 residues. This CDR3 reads CASSQATGLQETQYF. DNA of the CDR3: TGCGCCAGCAGCCAGGCTACAGGTTTACAAGAGACCCAGTACTTC.

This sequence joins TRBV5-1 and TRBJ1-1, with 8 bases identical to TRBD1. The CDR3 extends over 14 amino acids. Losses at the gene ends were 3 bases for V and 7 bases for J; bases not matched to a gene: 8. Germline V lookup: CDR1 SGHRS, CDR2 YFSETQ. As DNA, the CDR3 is TGCGCCAGCAGCTACGCGACAGGGGCTGGTGAAGCTTTCTTT. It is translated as CASSYATGAGEAFF.

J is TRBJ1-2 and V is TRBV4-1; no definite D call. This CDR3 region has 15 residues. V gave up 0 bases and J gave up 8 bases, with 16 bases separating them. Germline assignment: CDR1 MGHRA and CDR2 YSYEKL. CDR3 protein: CASSQDVAGLRGYTF. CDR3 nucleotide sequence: TGCGCCAGCAGCCAAGACGTGGCCGGCCTGAGGGGCTACACCTTC.

The CDR3 loop reads CASSSLGERVTDTQYF. DNA for the CDR3: TGTGCCAGCAGCTCCCTTGGGGAGCGAGTCACAGATACGCAGTATTTT. The J gene is TRBJ2-3, the V gene TRBV28; maybe TRBD2 (5 bases). Trimming pared 6 bases from V and 2 bases from J, leaving 18 bases between. CDR1 and CDR2 from the germline V gene are MDHEN and SYDVKM. The CDR3 is made up of 16 amino acids.

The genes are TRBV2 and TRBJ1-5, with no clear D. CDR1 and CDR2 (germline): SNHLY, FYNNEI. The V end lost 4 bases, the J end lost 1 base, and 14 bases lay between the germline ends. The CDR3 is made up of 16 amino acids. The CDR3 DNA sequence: TGTGCCAGCAGTGGGCCTTACAGTTGGAGCAATCAGCCCCAGCATTTT. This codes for CASSGPYSWSNQPQHF.

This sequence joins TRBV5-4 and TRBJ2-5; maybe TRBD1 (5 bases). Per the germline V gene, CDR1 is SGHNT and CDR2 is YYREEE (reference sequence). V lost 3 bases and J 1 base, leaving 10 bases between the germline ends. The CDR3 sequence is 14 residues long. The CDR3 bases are TGTGCCAGCAGCTCCCGGACAACCCAAGAGACCCAGTACTTC. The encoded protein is CASSSRTTQETQYF.

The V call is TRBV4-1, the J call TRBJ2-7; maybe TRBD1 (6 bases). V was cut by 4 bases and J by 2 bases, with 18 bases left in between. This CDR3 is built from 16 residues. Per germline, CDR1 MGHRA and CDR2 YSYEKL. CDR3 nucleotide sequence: TGCGCCAGCAGCCCTACAGGGCCGGGATTCGCCTACGAGCAGTACTTC. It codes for CASSPTGPGFAYEQYF.

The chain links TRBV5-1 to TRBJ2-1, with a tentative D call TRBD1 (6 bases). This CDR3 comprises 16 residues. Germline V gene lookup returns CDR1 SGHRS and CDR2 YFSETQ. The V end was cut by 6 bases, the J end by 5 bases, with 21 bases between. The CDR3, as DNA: TGCGCCAGCATCCTCGTACCGGGACAATCCGACAATGAGCAGTTCTTC. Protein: CASILVPGQSDNEQFF.

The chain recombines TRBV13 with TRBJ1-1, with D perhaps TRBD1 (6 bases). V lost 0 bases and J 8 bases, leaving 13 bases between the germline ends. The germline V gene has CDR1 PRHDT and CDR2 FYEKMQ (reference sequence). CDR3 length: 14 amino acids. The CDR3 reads CASSLGEEGQEAFF. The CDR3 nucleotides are TGTGCCAGCAGCTTAGGCGAAGAAGGACAGGAAGCTTTCTTT.

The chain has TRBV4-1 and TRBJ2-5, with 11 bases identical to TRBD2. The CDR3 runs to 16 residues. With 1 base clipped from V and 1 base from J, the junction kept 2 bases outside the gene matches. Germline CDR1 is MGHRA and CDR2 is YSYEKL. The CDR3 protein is CASSQGLAGGQETQYF. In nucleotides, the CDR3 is TGCGCCAGCAGCCAAGGGCTAGCGGGGGGCCAAGAGACCCAGTACTTC.

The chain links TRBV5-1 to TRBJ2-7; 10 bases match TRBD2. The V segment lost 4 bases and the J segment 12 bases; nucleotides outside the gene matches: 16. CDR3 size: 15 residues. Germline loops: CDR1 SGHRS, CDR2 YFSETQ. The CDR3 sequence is CASSVQPGTSDILYF. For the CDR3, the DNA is TGCGCCAGCAGCGTACAACCCGGGACTAGCGATATTCTGTACTTC. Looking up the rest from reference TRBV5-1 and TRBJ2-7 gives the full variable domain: KAGVTQTPRYLIKTRGQQVTLSCSPISGHRSVSWYQQTPGQGLQFLFEYFSETQRNKGNFPGRFSGRQFSNSRSEMNVSTLELGDSALYLCASSVQPGTSDILYFGPGTRLTVT.

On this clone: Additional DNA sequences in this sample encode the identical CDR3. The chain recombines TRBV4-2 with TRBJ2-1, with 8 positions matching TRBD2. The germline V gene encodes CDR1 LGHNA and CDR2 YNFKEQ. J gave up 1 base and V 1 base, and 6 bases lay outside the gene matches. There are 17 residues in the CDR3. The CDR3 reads CASSQGTSSISYNEQFF. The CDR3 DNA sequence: TGTGCCAGCAGCCAAGGGACTAGCTCAATATCCTACAATGAGCAGTTCTTC.

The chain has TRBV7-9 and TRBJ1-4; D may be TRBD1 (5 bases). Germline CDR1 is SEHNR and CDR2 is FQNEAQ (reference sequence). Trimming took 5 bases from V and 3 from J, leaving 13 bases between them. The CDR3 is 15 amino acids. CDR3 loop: CASSRTGTANEKLFF. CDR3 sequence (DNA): TGTGCCAGCAGCCGTACCGGGACTGCTAATGAAAAACTGTTTTTT. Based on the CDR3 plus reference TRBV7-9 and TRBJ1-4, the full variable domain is DTGVSQNPRHKITKRGQNVTFRCDPISEHNRLYWYRQTLGQGPEFLTYFQNEAQLEKSRLLSDRFSAERPKGSFSTLEIQRTEQGDSAMYLCASSRTGTANEKLFFGSGTQLSVL.

The CDR3 coding sequence is TGTGCCAGCAGTACCCCGACAGGGGGGCCCTCACCCCTCCACTTT. Its protein product is CASSTPTGGPSPLHF. This chain links TRBV6-1 with TRBJ1-6; 9 bases fit TRBD1. The V gene's germline CDR1 is MNHNS and CDR2 SASEGT. The CDR3 sequence is 15 residues long. Trimming cost V 5 bases and J 10 bases; bases outside gene matches: 9.

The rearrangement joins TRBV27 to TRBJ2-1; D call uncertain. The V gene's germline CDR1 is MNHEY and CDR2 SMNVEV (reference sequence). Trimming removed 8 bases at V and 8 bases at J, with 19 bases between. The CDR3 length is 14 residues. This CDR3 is CASSLKSPLDEQFF. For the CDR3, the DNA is TGTGCCAGCTCCCTAAAATCCCCTTTGGATGAGCAGTTCTTC.